This T cell receptor (beta chain) was recovered during a study of T-cell reconstitution after alpha-beta-depleted transplantation in children. CDR1 is SGHVS, CDR2 FNYEAQ, per germline. The CDR3 spans 18 residues. Trimming removed 1 base at V and 1 base at J, with 16 bases between. Construction of the TCRbeta library involved unique molecular identifiers. TCRdb called the PCR reads again in MiXCR, with one record for every CDR3 protein. The table lists 640,000 or so distinct CDR3 sequences, 16% of them singletons. The J gene is TRBJ2-2, the V gene TRBV7-6; D unresolved. The sample here was PBMCs from the stem cell graft donor, taken from the stem cell graft. The sequence was obtained from a human donor who donated a stem cell graft to a child with acute myeloid leukemia. The CDR3 is CASSLEAGLLRNTGELFF. CDR3 bases: TGTGCCAGCAGCTTAGAGGCAGGCCTCCTAAGGAACACCGGGGAGCTGTTTTTT.